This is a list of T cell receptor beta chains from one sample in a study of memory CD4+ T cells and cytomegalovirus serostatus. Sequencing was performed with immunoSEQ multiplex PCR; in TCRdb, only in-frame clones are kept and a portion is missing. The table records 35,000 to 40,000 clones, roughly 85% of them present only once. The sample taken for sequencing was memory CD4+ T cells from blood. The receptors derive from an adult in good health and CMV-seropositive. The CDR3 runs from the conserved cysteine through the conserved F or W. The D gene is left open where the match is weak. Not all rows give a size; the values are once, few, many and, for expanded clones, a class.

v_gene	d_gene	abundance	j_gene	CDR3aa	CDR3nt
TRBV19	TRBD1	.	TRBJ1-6	CATTGTGRNSPLHF	TGTGCCACCACGGGGACAGGTCGGAATTCACCCCTCCACTTT
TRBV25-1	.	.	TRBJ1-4	CASSAKRRSSTNEKLFF	TGTGCCAGCAGTGCCAAGCGAAGAAGCTCAACTAATGAAAAACTGTTTTTT
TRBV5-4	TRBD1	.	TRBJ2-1	CASSTGQGRDNEQFF	TGTGCCAGCAGCACCGGACAGGGAAGGGACAATGAGCAGTTCTTC
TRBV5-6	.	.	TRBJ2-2	CASSLSDRPVLGELFF	TGTGCCAGCAGCTTGAGTGACAGGCCTGTCTTGGGGGAGCTGTTTTTT
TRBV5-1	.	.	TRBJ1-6	CASSLEEGGSSYNSPLHF	TGCGCCAGCAGCTTGGAAGAGGGGGGAAGCTCCTATAATTCACCCCTCCACTTT
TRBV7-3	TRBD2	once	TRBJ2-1	CASSQTGTNNEQFF	TGTGCCAGCAGCCAAACCGGGACTAACAATGAGCAGTTCTTC
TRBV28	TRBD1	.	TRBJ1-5	CASSSRDRISNQPQHF	TGTGCCAGCAGTTCCCGGGACAGGATAAGCAATCAGCCCCAGCATTTT
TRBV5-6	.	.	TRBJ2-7	CASSPPTGPSYEQYF	TGTGCCAGCAGCCCACCGACAGGACCCTCCTACGAGCAGTACTTC
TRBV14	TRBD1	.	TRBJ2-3	CASSSGTADTQYF	TGTGCCAGCAGCTCCGGGACAGCAGATACGCAGTATTTT
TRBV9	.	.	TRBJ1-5	CASSEGGGGGHQPQHF	TGTGCCAGCAGCGAGGGGGGAGGCGGAGGGCATCAGCCCCAGCATTTT
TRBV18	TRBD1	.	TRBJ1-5	CASSRGTGSNQPQHF	TGTGCCAGCTCCCGAGGGACAGGGAGCAATCAGCCCCAGCATTTT
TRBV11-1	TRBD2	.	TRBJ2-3	CASGPGTTTSTDTQYF	TGTGCCAGCGGACCTGGGACTACCACTAGCACAGATACGCAGTATTTT
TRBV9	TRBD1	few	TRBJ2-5	CASSRDSGVVETQYF	TGTGCCAGCAGTCGGGACAGTGGGGTCGTAGAGACCCAGTACTTC
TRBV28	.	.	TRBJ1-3	CASSPPRMPGNTIYF	TGTGCCAGCAGCCCGCCCAGGATGCCTGGAAACACCATATATTTT
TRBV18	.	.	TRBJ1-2	CASSPGNNVYTF	TGTGCCAGCTCACCCGGAAATAATGTCTACACCTTC
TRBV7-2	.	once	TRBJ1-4	CASSSRGGEEKLFF	TGTGCCAGCAGTTCCCGGGGGGGCGAAGAAAAACTGTTTTTT
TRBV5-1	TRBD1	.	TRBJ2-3	CASSPRDRVTDTQYF	TGCGCCAGCAGCCCTAGGGACAGGGTCACAGATACGCAGTATTTT
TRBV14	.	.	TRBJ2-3	CASSPLTRGGTDTQYF	TGTGCCAGCAGCCCTCTGACAAGGGGAGGCACAGATACGCAGTATTTT
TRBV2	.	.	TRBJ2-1	CASRDQGPNEQFF	TGTGCCAGCAGGGACCAGGGCCCAAATGAGCAGTTCTTC
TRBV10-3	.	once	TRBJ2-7	CATSAGAPIYEQYF	TGTGCCACCTCGGCTGGGGCGCCGATTTACGAGCAGTACTTC
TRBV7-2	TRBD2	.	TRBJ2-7	CASSPRASGRYEQYF	TGTGCCAGCAGCCCGCGGGCTAGCGGGAGGTACGAGCAGTACTTC
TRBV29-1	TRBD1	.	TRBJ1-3	CSVRTGRSSGNTIYF	TGCAGCGTGAGGACAGGGAGATCGTCTGGAAACACCATATATTTT